This TCR beta chain was sequenced for a study of T cell repertoires in cytomegalovirus infection. On the study more broadly: The study used recently identified HLA-C-restricted and well-studied HLA-B-restricted CMV epitopes. Public TCR beta signatures were indicative of both CMV infection and a matching HLA type.

This clonotype was seen many times. The antigen remains unidentified. Whole-study findings and limits: CMV carriers with the relevant HLA were identified by cumulative public TCR beta family frequency. There were HLA-C-restricted CMV-specific TCR beta clonotypes dominating the ex vivo response.

V dropped 5 bases and J dropped 5 bases, with 6 bases sitting between them. CDR3 size: 11 residues. Germline CDR1 is LNHDA and CDR2 is SQIVND (reference sequence). TCRdb reanalysed the reads using MiXCR and keeps one entry per CDR3 protein. The table lists about 830,000 distinct CDR3 sequences, around a third of them singletons. The sequence derives from a human donor in good health (CMV status not recorded). Some clones in this sample may be carry-over from other donors' samples. The gene calls are TRBV19 and TRBJ1-2; a weak D match, TRBD1 (5 bases). The input for sequencing was cultured CD8+ T cells from PBMCs, taken from culture after CMV antigen stimulation. The CDR3 sequence is CASSAGYGYTF. The CDR3 DNA is TGTGCCAGTAGTGCAGGGTATGGCTACACCTTC.